This TCR beta chain was documented in a study of blood T cell repertoires in COVID-19. Study background: COVID-19 samples, acute and convalescent, were from the United States, Italy and Spain. T cells, B-cell-depleted T cells, or PBMCs supplied cDNA or gDNA.

Authors' processing steps: For nucleated cells, counts were estimated from reference gene primer amplification. This table comes from immunoSEQ multiplex PCR, and its TCRdb copy is limited to in-frame clones, with some not included. That table furnishes V, J and clone size, whereas the DNA furnished D and trimming. The sample yields roughly 70,000 clones, approximately 90% seen once. The specimen sequenced was peripheral blood. The sequence was collected from a man between 65 and 85 years old with acute or convalescent COVID-19.

The CDR3 spells CATSDYTGNGYTF. The CDR3 DNA follows: TGTGCCACCAGTGATTACACAGGGAATGGCTACACCTTC. The chain joins TRBV24-1 to TRBJ1-2; tentative D call: TRBD1 (6 bases). The CDR3 runs 13 residues. Trimming removed 2 bases from V and 6 bases from J, with 9 bases in between. Germline V gene lookup returns CDR1 KGHDR and CDR2 SFDVKD.